Below, one T cell receptor (beta chain) is given with its context. This sample was included in a study of blood T cell repertoires in COVID-19. Assay: immunoSEQ multiplex PCR; the TCRdb copy retains only in-frame clones and omits some. The sample yields tens of thousands of clones, approximately 82% seen once. V dropped 7 bases and J dropped 0; count of bases not matched to a gene: 6. Looked up from germline, CDR1 is SGHTS and CDR2 is YDEGEE. The CDR3 extends over 16 amino acids. V is TRBV5-8 and J is TRBJ1-6, with 8 bases aligning to TRBD1. The specimen sequenced was peripheral blood. The TCR sequence derives from a woman older than 75 with acute or convalescent COVID-19. CDR3 sequence (DNA): TGTGCCAGCGACAGGACAGGGAGCTCCTATAATTCACCCCTCCACTTT. It specifies CASDRTGSSYNSPLHF.